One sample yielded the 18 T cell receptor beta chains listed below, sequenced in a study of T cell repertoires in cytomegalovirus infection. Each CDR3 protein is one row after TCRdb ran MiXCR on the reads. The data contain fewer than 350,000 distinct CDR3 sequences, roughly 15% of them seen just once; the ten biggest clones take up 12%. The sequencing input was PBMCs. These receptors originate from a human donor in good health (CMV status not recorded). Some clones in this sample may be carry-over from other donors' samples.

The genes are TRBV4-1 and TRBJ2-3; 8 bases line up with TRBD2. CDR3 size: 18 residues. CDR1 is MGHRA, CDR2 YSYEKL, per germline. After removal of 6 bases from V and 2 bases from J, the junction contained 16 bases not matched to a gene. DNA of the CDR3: TGCGCCAGCAGGCGGGGTTTACGAGGGACTAGATTCACAGATACGCAGTATTTT. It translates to CASRRGLRGTRFTDTQYF.

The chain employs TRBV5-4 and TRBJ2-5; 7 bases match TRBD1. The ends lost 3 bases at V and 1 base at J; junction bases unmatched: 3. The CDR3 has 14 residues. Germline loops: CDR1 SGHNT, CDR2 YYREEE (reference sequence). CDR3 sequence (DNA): TGTGCCAGCAGCTACAGACAGGGCCAAGAGACCCAGTACTTC. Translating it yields CASSYRQGQETQYF.

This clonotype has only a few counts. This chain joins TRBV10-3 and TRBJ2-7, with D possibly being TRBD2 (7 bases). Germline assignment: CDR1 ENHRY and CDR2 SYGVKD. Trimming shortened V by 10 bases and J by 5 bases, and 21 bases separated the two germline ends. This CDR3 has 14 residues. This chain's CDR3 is CATMNRGAGDEQYF. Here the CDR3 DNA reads TGTGCCACGATGAACCGGGGGGCTGGGGACGAGCAGTACTTC.

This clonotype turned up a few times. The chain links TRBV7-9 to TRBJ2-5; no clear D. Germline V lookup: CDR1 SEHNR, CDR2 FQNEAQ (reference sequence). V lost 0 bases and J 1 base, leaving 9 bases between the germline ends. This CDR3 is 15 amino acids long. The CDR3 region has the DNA TGTGCCAGCAGCTTAGCGGGGTCACCCCAAGAGACCCAGTACTTC. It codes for CASSLAGSPQETQYF.

This chain's CDR3 is CSADSGATDTQYF. In DNA form, the CDR3 reads TGCAGTGCCGACAGCGGGGCCACAGATACGCAGTATTTT. The chain joins TRBV20-1 to TRBJ2-3; TRBD2 matches at 7 bases. Germline values: CDR1 DFQATT, CDR2 SNEGSKA (reference sequence). The CDR3 runs to 13 residues. V lost 6 bases and J lost 2; bases outside the gene matches: 5.

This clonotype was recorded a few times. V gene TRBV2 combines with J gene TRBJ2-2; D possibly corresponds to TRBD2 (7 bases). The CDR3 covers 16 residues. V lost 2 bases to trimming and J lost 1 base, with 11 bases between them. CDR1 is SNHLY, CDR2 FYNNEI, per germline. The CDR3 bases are TGTGCCAGCAGTGAACGCGGGGGCAGGAACACCGGGGAGCTGTTTTTT. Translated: CASSERGGRNTGELFF.

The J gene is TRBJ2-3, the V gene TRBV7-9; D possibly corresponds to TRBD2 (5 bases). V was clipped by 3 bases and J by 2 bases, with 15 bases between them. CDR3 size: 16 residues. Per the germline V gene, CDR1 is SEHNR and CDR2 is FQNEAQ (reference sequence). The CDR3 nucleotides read TGTGCCAGCAGCTTTAAAGGGAGCCCCCTCACAGATACGCAGTATTTT. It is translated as CASSFKGSPLTDTQYF.

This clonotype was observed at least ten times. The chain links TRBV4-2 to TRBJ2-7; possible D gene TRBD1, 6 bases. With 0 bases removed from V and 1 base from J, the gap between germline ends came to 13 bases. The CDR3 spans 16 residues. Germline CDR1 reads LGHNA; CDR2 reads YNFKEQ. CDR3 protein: CASSQDRQVPSYEQYF. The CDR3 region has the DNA TGTGCCAGCAGCCAAGATCGACAGGTGCCTTCCTACGAGCAGTACTTC.

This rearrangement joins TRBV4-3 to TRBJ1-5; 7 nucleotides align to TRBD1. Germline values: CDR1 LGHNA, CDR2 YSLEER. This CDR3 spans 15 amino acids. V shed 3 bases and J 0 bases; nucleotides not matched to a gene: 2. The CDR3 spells CASSHDRVSNQPQHF. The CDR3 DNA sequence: TGCGCCAGCAGCCACGACAGGGTTAGCAATCAGCCCCAGCATTTT.

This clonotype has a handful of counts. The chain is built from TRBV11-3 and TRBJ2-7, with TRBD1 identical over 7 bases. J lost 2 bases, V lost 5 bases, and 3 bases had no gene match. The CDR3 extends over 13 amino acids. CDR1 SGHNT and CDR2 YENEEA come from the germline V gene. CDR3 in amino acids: CASSHGQAYEQYF. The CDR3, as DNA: TGTGCCAGCAGCCATGGACAGGCCTACGAGCAGTACTTC.

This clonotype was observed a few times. CDR3 amino acids: CSARDTGGSSGYTF. The CDR3 DNA is TGCAGTGCTAGAGATACCGGGGGGAGTAGCGGCTACACCTTC. This rearrangement joins TRBV20-1 to TRBJ1-2; D perhaps matches TRBD1 (5 bases). Trimming took off 0 bases at V and 8 bases at J, with 16 bases between the two ends. Germline CDR1 reads DFQATT; CDR2 reads SNEGSKA (reference sequence). The CDR3 covers 14 residues.

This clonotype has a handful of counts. The CDR3 region has the DNA TGTGCCATCTGGCAGGGGATCGATGAGCAGTTCTTC. Translating gives CAIWQGIDEQFF. The genes are TRBV10-3 and TRBJ2-1; tentatively, D is TRBD1 (6 bases). V lost 8 bases and J lost 8, with 13 bases in between. CDR1 ENHRY and CDR2 SYGVKD come from the germline V gene. CDR3 size: 12 residues.

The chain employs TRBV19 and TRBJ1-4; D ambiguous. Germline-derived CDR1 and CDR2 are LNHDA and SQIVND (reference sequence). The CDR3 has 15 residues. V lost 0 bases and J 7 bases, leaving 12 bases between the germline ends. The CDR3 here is CASSIDPGGREKLFF. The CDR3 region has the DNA TGTGCCAGTAGTATAGATCCCGGCGGCCGTGAAAAACTGTTTTTT.

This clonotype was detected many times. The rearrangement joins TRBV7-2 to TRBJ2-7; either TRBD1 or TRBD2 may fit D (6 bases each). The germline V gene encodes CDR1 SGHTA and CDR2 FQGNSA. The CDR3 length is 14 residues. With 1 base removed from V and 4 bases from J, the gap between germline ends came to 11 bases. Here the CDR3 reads CASSLGGASYEQYF. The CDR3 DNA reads TGTGCCAGCAGCTTAGGGGGGGCTTCGTACGAGCAGTACTTC.

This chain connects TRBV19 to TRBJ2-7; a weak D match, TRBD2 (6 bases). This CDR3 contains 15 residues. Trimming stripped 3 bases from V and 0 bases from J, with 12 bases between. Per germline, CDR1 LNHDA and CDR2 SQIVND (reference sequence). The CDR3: CASSMVDGGSYEQYF. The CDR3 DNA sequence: TGTGCCAGTAGTATGGTGGACGGGGGCTCCTACGAGCAGTACTTC.

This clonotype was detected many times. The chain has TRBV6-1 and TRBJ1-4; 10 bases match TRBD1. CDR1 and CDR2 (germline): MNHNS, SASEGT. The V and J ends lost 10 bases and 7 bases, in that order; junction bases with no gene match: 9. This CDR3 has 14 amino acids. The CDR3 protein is CATGGTGEGEKLFF. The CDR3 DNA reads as TGTGCCACCGGCGGGACAGGGGAAGGTGAAAAACTGTTTTTT.

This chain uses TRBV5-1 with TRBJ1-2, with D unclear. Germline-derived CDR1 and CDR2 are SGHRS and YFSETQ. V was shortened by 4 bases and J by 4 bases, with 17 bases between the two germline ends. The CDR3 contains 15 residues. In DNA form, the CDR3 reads TGCGCCAGCAGCCCGGAGGGTGGGCTGGGCTATGGCTACACCTTC. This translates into CASSPEGGLGYGYTF.

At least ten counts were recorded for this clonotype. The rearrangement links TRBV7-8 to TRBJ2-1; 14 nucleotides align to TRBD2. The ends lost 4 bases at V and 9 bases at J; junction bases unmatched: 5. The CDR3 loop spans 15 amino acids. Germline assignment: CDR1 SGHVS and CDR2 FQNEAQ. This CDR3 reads CASSYRLAGGREQFF. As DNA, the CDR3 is TGTGCCAGCAGCTACCGACTAGCGGGGGGGCGTGAGCAGTTCTTC.